The 15 T cell receptor beta chains presented below share a single source sample, sequenced in a study of T cell responses to AZD1222 COVID-19 vaccine. This table comes from immunoSEQ multiplex PCR, and its TCRdb copy is limited to in-frame clones, with some not included. The sample carries 99,000 or so clones, roughly nine tenths recorded once. Sequences were derived from peripheral blood, sampled 28 days after the second AZD1222 dose. Receptor source: an adult who received the AZD1222 COVID-19 vaccine.

The rearrangement uses TRBV3-1 (or the pseudogene TRBV3-2) and TRBJ2-7; 8 positions match TRBD2. There are 15 residues in the CDR3. V lost 1 base to trimming and J lost 2 bases; unmatched junction nucleotides: 4. The germline gives CDR1 LGHDT, CDR2 YNNKEL (reference sequence). The CDR3 sequence is CASSQGVAGTYEQYF. The CDR3 DNA reads as TGTGCCAGCAGCCAAGGGGTAGCGGGAACCTACGAGCAGTACTTC.

This rearrangement joins TRBV18 to TRBJ1-1, with D hard to call. CDR1 is KGHSH and CDR2 is LQKENI in the germline V gene. The CDR3 extends over 14 amino acids. With 3 bases removed from V and 1 base from J, the gap between germline ends came to 9 bases. Written as DNA, the CDR3 is TGTGCCAGCTCACCGCTCCCAGGGAACACTGAAGCTTTCTTT. This gives the protein CASSPLPGNTEAFF.

The chain recombines TRBV19 with TRBJ2-4; weak D call: TRBD1 (6 bases). V lost 3 bases, J lost 7 bases, and 13 bases lay in between. Germline V gene lookup returns CDR1 LNHDA and CDR2 SQIVND (reference sequence). This CDR3 has 14 amino acids. CDR3 amino acids: CASSIKTGFNIQYF. The CDR3, as DNA: TGTGCCAGTAGTATCAAGACAGGCTTCAACATTCAGTACTTC.

The V call is TRBV7-9, the J call TRBJ2-5; tentative D call: TRBD1 (6 bases). The CDR3 has 15 amino acids. V lost 1 base to trimming and J lost 5 bases, with 14 bases between them. Germline loops: CDR1 SEHNR, CDR2 FQNEAQ (reference sequence). In DNA, the CDR3 is TGTGCCAGCAGCTTAGATAGACAGGTCGGGGAGACCCAGTACTTC. Protein sequence: CASSLDRQVGETQYF. The variable domain in full, completed from reference TRBV7-9 and TRBJ2-5, reads DTGVSQNPRHKITKRGQNVTFRCDPISEHNRLYWYRQTLGQGPEFLTYFQNEAQLEKSRLLSDRFSAERPKGSFSTLEIQRTEQGDSAMYLCASSLDRQVGETQYFGPGTRLLVL.

This chain connects TRBV7-9 to TRBJ2-1, with D perhaps TRBD1 or TRBD2 (5 bases each). This CDR3 is 16 amino acids long. V was pared by 5 bases and J by 0 bases, with 14 bases between. Germline lookup yields CDR1 SEHNR and CDR2 FQNEAQ (reference sequence). In DNA, the CDR3 is TGTGCCAGCAGCCCGACCGGGGCAGCCTCCTACAATGAGCAGTTCTTC. Protein: CASSPTGAASYNEQFF.

This rearrangement joins TRBV27 to TRBJ1-1; 8 nucleotides agree with TRBD1. The V gene end was trimmed by 2 bases and the J gene end by 1 base; junction bases not matched to a gene: 6. This CDR3 comprises 16 residues. From germline, CDR1 is MNHEY and CDR2 SMNVEV (reference sequence). The DNA of the CDR3 is TGTGCCAGCAGTTTAGGGACAGGTAAAACGAACACTGAAGCTTTCTTT. Protein product: CASSLGTGKTNTEAFF.

The chain carries TRBV19 and TRBJ1-2; possibly TRBD1 for D (5 bases). The V end lost 0 bases, the J end lost 4 bases, and 12 bases lay between the germline ends. The germline gives CDR1 LNHDA, CDR2 SQIVND (reference sequence). The CDR3 spans 15 residues. CDR3 bases: TGTGCCAGTAGTATAGATCCCGGGACCCCCTATGGCTACACCTTC. Protein: CASSIDPGTPYGYTF.

V usage is TRBV11-2 and J usage is TRBJ2-7; D uncertain. There are 12 residues in the CDR3. The ends were cut back, 0 bases at V and 3 bases at J, with 3 bases in the middle. Germline lookup yields CDR1 SGHAT and CDR2 FQNNGV. The CDR3 loop reads CASSLEVYEQYF. CDR3 DNA sequence: TGTGCCAGCAGCTTAGAGGTCTACGAGCAGTACTTC.

The rearrangement links TRBV5-1 to TRBJ2-3, with D possibly matching TRBD1 (7 bases). Trimming shortened V by 4 bases and J by 0 bases, and 18 bases separated the two germline ends. Germline V gene sequence: CDR1 SGHRS, CDR2 YFSETQ. CDR3 length equals 17 residues. CDR3 residues: CASSQQGGTFSTDTQYF. CDR3 nucleotides: TGCGCCAGCAGCCAGCAGGGGGGAACGTTCAGCACAGATACGCAGTATTTT.

The V gene is TRBV28, the J gene TRBJ1-3, with 9 bases lining up with TRBD1. Germline V gene data show CDR1 as MDHEN and CDR2 as SYDVKM. This CDR3 has 13 residues. V dropped 5 bases and J dropped 9; count of bases not matched to a gene: 5. In DNA, the CDR3 is TGTGCCAGCAGTCCGGGACAGGGAGGCACCATATATTTT. Translated: CASSPGQGGTIYF.

J is TRBJ1-5 and V is TRBV19, with 7 bases matching TRBD1. V shed 5 bases, J shed 2 bases, and the junction held 6 bases outside the gene matches. Germline V gene lookup returns CDR1 LNHDA and CDR2 SQIVND (reference sequence). CDR3 size: 15 residues. DNA of the CDR3: TGTGCCAGTAGTCCCCCAGGGGGTGGCAATCAGCCCCAGCATTTT. It yields the protein CASSPPGGGNQPQHF.

J is TRBJ2-5 and V is TRBV6-6, with 9 bases matching TRBD2. Germline CDR1 reads MNHNY; CDR2 reads SVGAGI (reference sequence). The CDR3 consists of 14 residues. Trimming removed 6 bases from V and 5 bases from J; junction bases left unmatched: 7. The CDR3 here is CASSSGTSTETQYF. The CDR3 coding sequence is TGTGCCAGCAGCTCCGGGACTAGCACTGAGACCCAGTACTTC.

As DNA, the CDR3 is TGTGCCAGCAGTGATACAGGGGGCCGGGACGAGCAGTACTTC. This translates into CASSDTGGRDEQYF. The V and J genes are TRBV25-1 and TRBJ2-7; TRBD1 matches at 9 bases. Germline lookup yields CDR1 MGHDK and CDR2 SYGVNS. The CDR3 runs 14 residues. V was pared by 3 bases and J by 5 bases, with 5 bases of the junction left unmatched.

The chain has TRBV28 and TRBJ2-7; 8 positions agree with TRBD1. The CDR3 totals 15 residues. V lost 2 bases and J lost 2; bases outside the gene matches: 5. Looked up from germline, CDR1 is MDHEN and CDR2 is SYDVKM. CDR3 amino acids: CASSLRGQATYEQYF. CDR3 in DNA: TGTGCCAGCAGTTTAAGGGGACAGGCCACCTACGAGCAGTACTTC.

The genes are TRBV6-5 and TRBJ1-5; D is unclear. The CDR3 is made up of 15 amino acids. Trimming shortened V by 6 bases and J by 0 bases, and 12 bases separated the two germline ends. Germline CDR1 MNHEY, CDR2 SVGAGI. CDR3: CASSPGLLSNQPQHF. For the CDR3, the DNA is TGTGCCAGCAGCCCGGGGTTACTTAGCAATCAGCCCCAGCATTTT.